These 23 T cell receptor beta chains originate from one sample sequenced in a study of cytomegalovirus exposure and HLA in healthy donors. Clones were read by immunoSEQ multiplex PCR, and TCRdb kept only the in-frame ones, dropping some. The table lists a few hundred thousand clones, 80% to 90% of them singletons, with about 1% in the top ten. Sequences were obtained from PBMCs. The receptors shown here come from a young woman in good health and CMV-seronegative.

V is TRBV5-1 and J is TRBJ2-7; maybe TRBD1 (6 bases). V dropped 3 bases and J dropped 3 bases, with 16 bases sitting between them. CDR3 length: 15 residues. Germline CDR1 and CDR2: SGHRS and YFSETQ. The CDR3 DNA is TGCGCCAGCAGCTCCGCAGGGGAACCCAACTACGAGCAGTACTTC. Protein sequence: CASSSAGEPNYEQYF. Combining the CDR3 with reference TRBV5-1 and TRBJ2-7 gives the whole variable domain KAGVTQTPRYLIKTRGQQVTLSCSPISGHRSVSWYQQTPGQGLQFLFEYFSETQRNKGNFPGRFSGRQFSNSRSEMNVSTLELGDSALYLCASSSAGEPNYEQYFGPGTRLTVT.

CDR3 in amino acids: CASSTTPGQQETQYF. The CDR3 DNA reads as TGTGCCAGCAGCACGACCCCGGGACAGCAAGAGACCCAGTACTTC. This chain joins TRBV9 and TRBJ2-5, with TRBD1 matching 7 bases. CDR3 length: 15 residues. Germline values: CDR1 SGDLS, CDR2 YYNGEE. J was trimmed by 2 bases and V by 4 bases; bases with no gene match: 8.

This clone is a singleton in its sample. The rearrangement uses TRBV6-5 and TRBJ1-4; a possible D gene is TRBD1 (5 bases). CDR3 length equals 14 residues. Germline CDR1 and CDR2: MNHEY and SVGAGI. Trimming shortened V by 6 bases and J by 6 bases, and 14 bases separated the two germline ends. CDR3 sequence: CASRLTVWDEKLFF. For the CDR3, the DNA is TGTGCCAGCAGGCTGACAGTATGGGATGAAAAACTGTTTTTT.

The chain employs TRBV20-1 and TRBJ2-5, with no clear D. V dropped 5 bases and J dropped 13 bases, with 11 bases sitting between them. CDR3 length: 9 amino acids. Germline CDR1 is DFQATT and CDR2 is SNEGSKA (reference sequence). For the CDR3, the DNA is TGCAGTGCTGCCCCTTTGAGGTACTTC. This codes for CSAAPLRYF.

This chain uses TRBV9 with TRBJ2-1, with D possibly being TRBD2 (7 bases). Trimming left V 2 bases short and J 8 bases short, with 14 bases between. The germline V gene has CDR1 SGDLS and CDR2 YYNGEE. There are 14 residues in the CDR3. The CDR3 DNA sequence: TGTGCCAGCAGCGTTTTTGGCGGGGGCTATGAGCAGTTCTTC. Translated, it gives CASSVFGGGYEQFF.

The chain couples TRBV30 to TRBJ2-2; 8 bases fit TRBD2. This CDR3 region has 17 residues. J lost 5 bases, V lost 0 bases, and 11 bases had no gene match. Germline V CDR1 and CDR2: GTSNPN, SVGIG (reference sequence). CDR3 sequence (DNA): TGTGCCTGGAGTGTAGGGTTTAGCGGGGTAATTACCGGGGAGCTGTTTTTT. Encoded protein: CAWSVGFSGVITGELFF. Full variable domain (outside the CDR3, taken from reference TRBV30 and TRBJ2-2): SQTIHQWPATLVQPVGSPLSLECTVEGTSNPNLYWYRQAAGRGLQLLFYSVGIGQISSEVPQNLSASRPQDRQFILSSKKLLLSDSGFYLCAWSVGFSGVITGELFFGEGSRLTVL.

The gene calls are TRBV29-1 and TRBJ2-5; TRBD1 aligns across 12 bases. After removal of 5 bases from V and 5 bases from J, the junction contained 9 bases not matched to a gene. Germline V gene sequence: CDR1 SQVTM, CDR2 ANQGSEA. This CDR3 is built from 15 residues. The CDR3 spells CSVRDRGRFLETQYF. DNA of the CDR3: TGCAGCGTTCGGGACAGGGGGCGTTTTCTGGAGACCCAGTACTTC.

The chain carries TRBV15 and TRBJ2-7, with D possibly TRBD1 on 5 matching bases. The CDR3 extends over 15 amino acids. Germline V gene data show CDR1 as LNHNV and CDR2 as YYDKDF (reference sequence). V was cut by 0 bases and J by 3 bases, with 12 bases left in between. The CDR3, as DNA: TGTGCCACCAGCAGAGATAAGGGCAGGGTCTACGAGCAGTACTTC. Its translation is CATSRDKGRVYEQYF. The variable domain in full, with the rest retrieved from reference TRBV15 and TRBJ2-7, is DAMVIQNPRYQVTQFGKPVTLSCSQTLNHNVMYWYQQKSSQAPKLLFHYYDKDFNNEADTPDNFQSRRPNTSFCFLDIRSPGLGDTAMYLCATSRDKGRVYEQYFGPGTRLTVT.

This clone was found a few times. The chain couples TRBV11-2 to TRBJ1-2; 7 nucleotides match TRBD1. Germline CDR1 SGHAT, CDR2 FQNNGV. This CDR3 is 14 amino acids long. The ends lost 3 bases at V and 6 bases at J; junction bases unmatched: 7. CDR3 amino acids: CASSFGQVYDGYTF. The CDR3 nucleotides read TGTGCCAGCAGCTTCGGACAGGTTTATGATGGCTACACCTTC. The full variable domain, with the rest looked up from reference TRBV11-2 and TRBJ1-2, is EAGVAQSPRYKIIEKRQSVAFWCNPISGHATLYWYQQILGQGPKLLIQFQNNGVVDDSQLPKDRFSAERLKGVDSTLKIQPAKLEDSAVYLCASSFGQVYDGYTFGSGTRLTVV.

This clone was picked up one time. This sequence joins TRBV6-4 and TRBJ2-2; no clear D gene. Trimming removed 0 bases from V and 5 bases from J, with 13 bases in between. Germline lookup yields CDR1 MRHNA and CDR2 SNTAGT. This CDR3 region has 16 residues. This CDR3 reads CASSDSNEPHTGELFF. CDR3 DNA: TGTGCCAGCAGTGACTCGAATGAGCCCCATACCGGGGAGCTGTTTTTT.

The rearrangement uses TRBV6-5 and TRBJ1-4, with D perhaps matching TRBD1 (6 bases). Per the germline V gene, CDR1 is MNHEY and CDR2 is SVGAGI. The CDR3 extends over 13 amino acids. V lost 10 bases to trimming and J lost 5 bases, with 14 bases between them. This CDR3 is CATRTDENEKLFF. For the CDR3, the DNA is TGTGCCACCAGGACAGACGAAAATGAAAAACTGTTTTTT.

This clone appeared many times. V gene TRBV29-1 combines with J gene TRBJ1-2; 7 bases fit TRBD1. CDR3 size: 13 residues. CDR1 is SQVTM, CDR2 ANQGSEA, per germline. V was clipped by 5 bases and J by 2 bases; unmatched bases: 5. CDR3 in DNA: TGCAGCGTTTTTACGGACAGGAACTATGGCTACACCTTC. This sequence encodes CSVFTDRNYGYTF.

This rearrangement joins TRBV7-9 to TRBJ2-3, with D tentatively TRBD1 (8 bases). Deletions cut 6 bases from V and 0 bases from J, with 22 bases between. Germline V gives CDR1 SEHNR, CDR2 FQNEAQ (reference sequence). This CDR3 spans 18 amino acids. This CDR3 reads CASSPDRDYLSSTDTQYF. The CDR3 coding sequence is TGTGCCAGCAGTCCGGACAGGGACTACCTTAGTAGCACAGATACGCAGTATTTT.

The V call is TRBV5-1, the J call TRBJ1-5, with 9 bases identical to TRBD1. The CDR3 contains 15 residues. Germline V lookup: CDR1 SGHRS, CDR2 YFSETQ. V lost 4 bases to trimming and J lost 7 bases; unmatched junction nucleotides: 9. The CDR3 loop is CASSPGTGRGQPQHF. In DNA form, the CDR3 reads TGCGCCAGCAGCCCGGGGACAGGGCGAGGCCAGCCCCAGCATTTT.

This chain uses TRBV19 with TRBJ2-7; 8 nucleotides align to TRBD2. Germline V gives CDR1 LNHDA, CDR2 SQIVND (reference sequence). The CDR3 has 14 amino acids. Trimming cost V 6 bases and J 2 bases; bases outside gene matches: 6. The CDR3 loop is CASRTHSGAYEQYF. The CDR3 nucleotides read TGTGCCAGTAGGACACATAGCGGGGCCTACGAGCAGTACTTC.

The V gene is TRBV30, the J gene TRBJ1-1; D unresolved. V gave up 4 bases and J gave up 1 base, with 10 bases separating them. Germline V gene sequence: CDR1 GTSNPN, CDR2 SVGIG (reference sequence). The CDR3 is 13 residues long. CDR3 loop: CAWTKRGNTEAFF. The DNA for the CDR3 is TGTGCCTGGACTAAACGAGGGAACACTGAAGCTTTCTTT.

The gene calls are TRBV5-8 and TRBJ1-1; maybe TRBD1 (6 bases). With 3 bases removed from V and 5 bases from J, the gap between germline ends came to 17 bases. This CDR3 comprises 15 residues. Per germline, CDR1 SGHTS and CDR2 YDEGEE. The chain's CDR3 is CASSSIDRRGTEAFF. For the CDR3, the DNA is TGTGCCAGCAGCTCCATTGACAGGAGAGGGACTGAAGCTTTCTTT.

The sample holds a few counts of this clone. The CDR3 is CASSRDRGTRGGYTF. The CDR3, as DNA: TGTGCCAGCAGCCGGGACAGGGGGACCCGGGGTGGCTACACCTTC. This chain connects TRBV27 to TRBJ1-2, with TRBD1 matching over 11 bases. Germline V gives CDR1 MNHEY, CDR2 SMNVEV (reference sequence). Trimming took 6 bases from V and 7 from J; bases not matched to a gene: 10. This CDR3 is 15 amino acids long.

V usage is TRBV27 and J usage is TRBJ2-7; D unclear. The CDR3 runs 14 residues. Trimming shortened V by 2 bases and J by 0 bases, and 8 bases separated the two germline ends. CDR1 and CDR2 (germline): MNHEY, SMNVEV (reference sequence). The CDR3 coding sequence is TGTGCCAGCAGTTTAGGGCAGAACTCCTACGAGCAGTACTTC. It translates to CASSLGQNSYEQYF.

V and J are TRBV30 and TRBJ1-2; a weak D match, TRBD1 (5 bases). From germline, CDR1 is GTSNPN and CDR2 SVGIG (reference sequence). The CDR3 covers 13 residues. V shed 8 bases and J shed 4 bases, with 17 bases lying between them. In DNA, the CDR3 is TGTGCCAGCAACCAGGGACTTCTCTATGGCTACACCTTC. Translating it yields CASNQGLLYGYTF.

This chain joins TRBV5-4 and TRBJ2-7; D may be TRBD1 (7 bases). CDR1 and CDR2 from the germline V gene are SGHNT and YYREEE (reference sequence). CDR3 size: 13 residues. Trimming left V 8 bases short and J 3 bases short, with 15 bases between. The CDR3 loop reads CARKQGTLYEQYF. The DNA of the CDR3 is TGTGCCAGAAAACAGGGGACTCTCTACGAGCAGTACTTC.

CDR3 sequence reads: CASSYGRRGNQPQHF. The CDR3 DNA reads TGTGCCAGCAGTTACGGTCGCAGGGGCAATCAGCCCCAGCATTTT. This chain uses TRBV6-5 with TRBJ1-5; D is possibly TRBD1 (5 bases). The CDR3 runs to 15 residues. Looked up from germline, CDR1 is MNHEY and CDR2 is SVGAGI. Between the trimmed V and J ends, which lost 2 bases and 2 bases, there was a span of 10 bases.

This chain joins TRBV7-2 and TRBJ2-7; TRBD2 agrees at 8 bases. With V trimmed by 5 bases and J by 4 bases, 7 bases remained unmatched. CDR1 is SGHTA and CDR2 is FQGNSA in the germline V gene. The length of the CDR3 is 14 residues. The CDR3 loop reads CASSPRGGEYEQYF. Written as DNA, the CDR3 is TGTGCCAGCAGCCCACGGGGGGGTGAATACGAGCAGTACTTC. Full variable domain (outside the CDR3, taken from reference TRBV7-2 and TRBJ2-7): GAGVSQSPSNKVTEKGKDVELRCDPISGHTALYWYRQSLGQGLEFLIYFQGNSAPDKSGLPSDRFSAERTGGSVSTLTIQRTQQEDSAVYLCASSPRGGEYEQYFGPGTRLTVT.